This TCR beta chain was documented in a study of blood T cells in healthy people across ages. Study-wide findings and caveats: Strong correlation existed between TCR beta diversity and naive T cell percentage.

Trimming left V 4 bases short and J 4 bases short, with 20 bases between. The germline V gene has CDR1 SGHRS and CDR2 YFSETQ. CDR3 length equals 16 residues. Healthy Russian Caucasian donors spanned ages about 6 to 95 years. The use of a sample-barcoded 5' primer and a J-beta primer mix characterized a second PCR of about 7 to 12 cycles. TCRdb re-derived calls from the 5' RACE reads in MiXCR, one entry per CDR3 protein. The data show some 1.4 million distinct CDR3 sequences, with around 39% seen just once and 7.9% held by the top ten. About this clonotype: The antigen remains undetermined.

Sequenced material: blood. The V and J genes are TRBV5-1 and TRBJ1-1; tentatively, D is TRBD1 (5 bases). The receptor was derived from a woman under 30 in good health. CDR3 nucleotide sequence: TGCGCCAGCAGCCTGGCCGGGGGAGTGAAGGGCACTGAAGCTTTCTTT. Its protein product is CASSLAGGVKGTEAFF.